Presented here are 6 T cell receptor beta chains from one specimen sequenced in a study of blood T cell repertoires in COVID-19. Sequencing was performed with immunoSEQ multiplex PCR; in TCRdb, only in-frame clones are kept and a portion is missing. The sample has around 170,000 clones; over 75% are singletons. Material for sequencing was peripheral blood. These receptors all come from a man between 65 and 85 years old with active or convalescent COVID-19.

The rearrangement uses TRBV7-6 and TRBJ2-3; 10 bases map to TRBD2. The CDR3 has 15 amino acids. After removal of 7 bases from V and 2 bases from J, the junction contained 6 bases not matched to a gene. Germline assignment: CDR1 SGHVS and CDR2 FNYEAQ. The CDR3 nucleotides are TGTGCCAGCATCAGGGGACTAGCGAACACAGATACGCAGTATTTT. Its protein product is CASIRGLANTDTQYF.

This rearrangement joins TRBV9 to TRBJ1-3; D ambiguous. Trimming cost V 0 bases and J 1 base, with 11 bases left between them. The CDR3 extends over 16 amino acids. Germline assignment: CDR1 SGDLS and CDR2 YYNGEE. CDR3 bases: TGTGCCAGCAGCGTAGGTTCCGGAGGGTCTGGAAACACCATATATTTT. Its translation: CASSVGSGGSGNTIYF.

The chain couples TRBV11-2 to TRBJ1-2; D not resolved. Trimming shortened V by 0 bases and J by 0 bases, and 5 bases separated the two germline ends. The CDR3 sequence is 14 residues long. Germline V CDR1 and CDR2: SGHAT, FQNNGV. CDR3: CASSLDSANYGYTF. The CDR3, as DNA: TGTGCCAGCAGCTTAGACAGCGCTAACTATGGCTACACCTTC.

V usage is TRBV28 and J usage is TRBJ2-5; 13 positions agree with TRBD2. This CDR3 is 16 amino acids long. The V gene's germline CDR1 is MDHEN and CDR2 SYDVKM. J gave up 0 bases and V 8 bases, and 6 bases lay outside the gene matches. CDR3 sequence reads: CASGGGTSGNQETQYF. CDR3 in DNA: TGTGCCAGCGGGGGGGGGACTAGCGGGAACCAAGAGACCCAGTACTTC.

The rearrangement joins TRBV20-1 to TRBJ2-4, with a possible D match to TRBD2 (7 bases). Trimming pared 3 bases from V and 5 bases from J, leaving 14 bases between. Germline V gives CDR1 DFQATT, CDR2 SNEGSKA (reference sequence). The CDR3 contains 14 residues. CDR3 DNA sequence: TGCAGTGCTAGTTTGAGGGGGAGGGAAAACATTCAGTACTTC. Amino acid sequence: CSASLRGRENIQYF.

The gene calls are TRBV6-5 and TRBJ1-1; D uncertain. This CDR3 is 15 amino acids long. Germline values: CDR1 MNHEY, CDR2 SVGAGI. Trimming removed 5 bases at V and 3 bases at J, with 16 bases between. CDR3 in DNA: TGTGCCAGCAGTAGAACTACTATCGGGGACACTGAAGCTTTCTTT. Translated, it gives CASSRTTIGDTEAFF.